Below, 25 T cell receptor beta chains from the same sample are listed, as sequenced in a study of shared clonotypes between healthy human individuals. The naive CD8 population came from CD45RO-negative cells selected for CCR7, without terminally differentiated effector memory CD45RA+ cells. Profiling relied on immunoSEQ multiplex PCR, and the TCRdb table lists in-frame clones only, not all of them. The data show around 2,100,000 clones, over 85% seen once. Sample: naive CD8+ T cells sorted from blood. These receptors came from a young man in good health.

This chain uses TRBV11-2 with TRBJ1-1; TRBD1 aligns across 8 bases. The ends lost 2 bases at V and 3 bases at J; junction bases unmatched: 8. The length of the CDR3 is 16 residues. The germline V gene encodes CDR1 SGHAT and CDR2 FQNNGV. The CDR3 region has the DNA TGTGCCAGCAGCTTATTCCAGGGGGCCTCCTACACTGAAGCTTTCTTT. Its translation is CASSLFQGASYTEAFF.

The rearrangement uses TRBV27 and TRBJ2-3; tentatively, D is TRBD2 (6 bases). This CDR3 contains 16 residues. Germline CDR1 reads MNHEY; CDR2 reads SMNVEV (reference sequence). V dropped 5 bases and J dropped 2 bases, with 17 bases sitting between them. The chain's CDR3 is CASSPSGWTITDTQYF. CDR3 coding DNA: TGTGCCAGCAGTCCCTCGGGTTGGACTATCACAGATACGCAGTATTTT.

The chain employs TRBV5-4 and TRBJ2-1; 10 positions match TRBD2. The junction had 5 bases not matched to a gene; V was cut back by 0 bases and J by 8 bases. Germline CDR1 SGHNT, CDR2 YYREEE (reference sequence). CDR3 length: 15 residues. CDR3 region: CASSLAASGSYEQFF. In DNA form, the CDR3 reads TGTGCCAGCAGCTTGGCGGCTAGCGGGAGCTATGAGCAGTTCTTC.

This chain uses TRBV2 with TRBJ1-2; 7 nucleotides line up with TRBD1. This CDR3 has 15 residues. The V and J ends lost 6 bases and 0 bases, in that order; junction bases with no gene match: 7. Germline-derived CDR1 and CDR2 are SNHLY and FYNNEI. CDR3 amino acids: CASRPGTDPNYGYTF. In nucleotides, the CDR3 is TGTGCCAGCAGACCCGGGACAGACCCTAACTATGGCTACACCTTC. Filled out from reference TRBV2 and TRBJ1-2, the complete variable domain reads EPEVTQTPSHQVTQMGQEVILRCVPISNHLYFYWYRQILGQKVEFLVSFYNNEISEKSEIFDDQFSVERPDGSNFTLKIRSTKLEDSAMYFCASRPGTDPNYGYTFGSGTRLTVV.

V gene TRBV19 combines with J gene TRBJ1-5; a weak D match, TRBD1 (5 bases). The CDR3 covers 13 residues. V lost 5 bases to trimming and J lost 6 bases, with 11 bases between them. The germline V gene has CDR1 LNHDA and CDR2 SQIVND (reference sequence). CDR3 coding DNA: TGTGCCAGTAGTCTGGCAGGGAGTCAGCCCCAGCATTTT. Protein product: CASSLAGSQPQHF.

The J gene is TRBJ2-7, the V gene TRBV6-5; no definite D call. Germline V gene lookup returns CDR1 MNHEY and CDR2 SVGAGI. V was cut by 6 bases and J by 6 bases, with 12 bases left in between. The CDR3 is 12 residues long. CDR3 coding DNA: TGTGCCAGCAGCTTCCTTGGAACCGAGCAGTACTTC. Translating it yields CASSFLGTEQYF.

This clone was recorded once. This chain's CDR3 is CASSPNTYNYGYTF. The CDR3 DNA reads TGTGCCAGCAGCCCAAACACATATAACTATGGCTACACCTTC. This chain uses TRBV7-8 with TRBJ1-2; no clear D gene. The CDR3 length is 14 residues. Trimming shortened V by 5 bases and J by 1 base, and 11 bases separated the two germline ends. CDR1 is SGHVS and CDR2 is FQNEAQ in the germline V gene.

V is TRBV14 and J is TRBJ2-5; 10 nucleotides agree with TRBD2. The trim removed 1 base at V and 3 bases at J, leaving 2 bases unmatched. The CDR3 runs 15 residues. The germline CDR1 and CDR2 sequences are SGHDN and FVKESK. The CDR3 here is CASSQGAGGEETQYF. DNA for the CDR3: TGTGCCAGCAGCCAAGGAGCGGGAGGGGAAGAGACCCAGTACTTC.

The table lists this clone with a count of one. J is TRBJ2-3 and V is TRBV6-6; D uncertain. The CDR3 covers 12 residues. V lost 6 bases to trimming and J lost 2 bases, with 6 bases between them. CDR1 and CDR2 (germline): MNHNY, SVGAGI (reference sequence). The CDR3 protein is CASSHDTDTQYF. The CDR3 bases are TGTGCCAGCAGCCACGACACAGATACGCAGTATTTT.

V usage is TRBV6-6 and J usage is TRBJ1-5; D unresolved. CDR3 length equals 16 residues. V was trimmed by 8 bases and J by 2 bases, leaving 19 bases between them. CDR1 is MNHNY and CDR2 is SVGAGI in the germline V gene (reference sequence). As DNA, the CDR3 is TGTGCCAGCTTTGTCCCGGGCATCAACGGCAATCAGCCCCAGCATTTT. This sequence encodes CASFVPGINGNQPQHF.

V and J are TRBV5-4 and TRBJ2-1; tentative D call: TRBD2 (6 bases). The CDR3 runs to 15 residues. Germline V gene data show CDR1 as SGHNT and CDR2 as YYREEE (reference sequence). The germline V and J ends were trimmed by 3 bases and 0 bases, with 10 bases remaining between them. This chain's CDR3 is CASSYRESSYNEQFF. The CDR3 DNA follows: TGTGCCAGCAGCTACCGGGAGTCCTCCTACAATGAGCAGTTCTTC.

The genes are TRBV5-4 and TRBJ1-2; no definite D call. Per germline, CDR1 SGHNT and CDR2 YYREEE (reference sequence). This CDR3 spans 14 amino acids. Trimming took 2 bases from V and 2 from J, leaving 10 bases between them. DNA for the CDR3: TGTGCCAGCAGCTTTACCAACCTGAACTATGGCTACACCTTC. As protein: CASSFTNLNYGYTF. Drawing the rest from reference TRBV5-4 and TRBJ1-2, the complete variable domain is ETGVTQSPTHLIKTRGQQVTLRCSSQSGHNTVSWYQQALGQGPQFIFQYYREEENGRGNFPPRFSGLQFPNYSSELNVNALELDDSALYLCASSFTNLNYGYTFGSGTRLTVV.

A remark on this clone: Within the sample, other DNA sequences also encode this same CDR3. The rearrangement links TRBV2 to TRBJ2-7; D is ambiguous. There are 11 residues in the CDR3. The ends were cut back, 3 bases at V and 3 bases at J, with 3 bases in the middle. Germline V lookup: CDR1 SNHLY, CDR2 FYNNEI. CDR3 sequence (DNA): TGTGCCAGCAGTGATAACTACGAGCAGTACTTC. Translated: CASSDNYEQYF.

This rearrangement joins TRBV10-1 to TRBJ2-1, with D maybe TRBD1 (5 bases). CDR3 length: 12 residues. Trimming removed 5 bases at V and 4 bases at J, with 6 bases between. Germline V gene lookup returns CDR1 WNHNN and CDR2 SYGVQD (reference sequence). The CDR3 bases are TGCGCCAGCAGTCCAGGGTACAATGAGCAGTTCTTC. This translates into CASSPGYNEQFF.

This chain connects TRBV7-9 to TRBJ2-1; possible D gene TRBD1, 6 bases. Trimming shortened V by 9 bases and J by 5 bases, and 11 bases separated the two germline ends. Germline V gives CDR1 SEHNR, CDR2 FQNEAQ (reference sequence). The CDR3 sequence is 12 residues long. The DNA for the CDR3 is TGTGCCAGGATCTCAGGGGACAATGAGCAGTTCTTC. Its translation: CARISGDNEQFF.

The CDR3 reads CASSEGGSSDEQYF. DNA of the CDR3: TGTGCCAGCAGTGAAGGGGGGAGTTCGGACGAGCAGTACTTC. The rearrangement links TRBV2 to TRBJ2-7; D might be TRBD1 or TRBD2, each matching 5 bases. The V and J ends lost 1 base and 5 bases respectively, with 12 bases between them. Germline values: CDR1 SNHLY, CDR2 FYNNEI. The CDR3 consists of 14 residues.

Only one count was recorded for this clone. The chain joins TRBV9 to TRBJ1-1; no clear D. Trimming removed 0 bases from V and 1 base from J, with 7 bases in between. The CDR3 is 14 residues long. The V gene's germline CDR1 is SGDLS and CDR2 YYNGEE. The CDR3, as DNA: TGTGCCAGCAGCGTAGAGTCTGGGAACACTGAAGCTTTCTTT. Residues: CASSVESGNTEAFF.

As concerns this clone: Other DNA sequences in the same sample also yield this CDR3. This rearrangement joins TRBV6-5 to TRBJ1-1; D unresolved. The CDR3 has 12 amino acids. V gave up 0 bases and J gave up 8 bases, with 7 bases separating them. Germline V lookup: CDR1 MNHEY, CDR2 SVGAGI. The CDR3 region has the DNA TGTGCCAGCAGTTACTCGAGAGGGGAAGCTTTCTTT. Encoded protein: CASSYSRGEAFF.

In nucleotides, the CDR3 is TGTGCCAGCAGCTTATACGGACGGACCCGGGGGGAGCAGTACTTC. The encoded protein is CASSLYGRTRGEQYF. This rearrangement joins TRBV7-8 to TRBJ2-7, with D perhaps TRBD2 (6 bases). There are 15 residues in the CDR3. The germline CDR1 and CDR2 sequences are SGHVS and FQNEAQ. V was clipped by 2 bases and J by 7 bases, with 18 bases between them.

The chain employs TRBV6-5 and TRBJ2-7, with D hard to call. V gave up 0 bases and J gave up 6 bases, with 9 bases separating them. This CDR3 region has 13 residues. Per the germline V gene, CDR1 is MNHEY and CDR2 is SVGAGI. The CDR3 bases are TGTGCCAGCAGTTACTCGATAATTAGCGAGCAGTACTTC. Its translation: CASSYSIISEQYF.

V usage is TRBV7-9 and J usage is TRBJ1-6; D gene unclear. The V end was cut by 5 bases, the J end by 2 bases, with 10 bases between. This CDR3 is built from 15 residues. CDR1 and CDR2 (germline): SEHNR, FQNEAQ (reference sequence). DNA for the CDR3: TGTGCCAGCAGCCCACACCCGGCCTATAATTCACCCCTCCACTTT. Its protein product is CASSPHPAYNSPLHF.

The J gene is TRBJ2-1, the V gene TRBV29-1, with D possibly matching TRBD1 (6 bases). The V end lost 3 bases, the J end lost 3 bases, and 24 bases lay between the germline ends. This CDR3 spans 18 amino acids. From germline, CDR1 is SQVTM and CDR2 ANQGSEA. CDR3 coding DNA: TGCAGCGTTGAGGGAAATTTGGACAGCCAAAGGGGCTACAATGAGCAGTTCTTC. Translated, it gives CSVEGNLDSQRGYNEQFF.

This chain connects TRBV7-9 to TRBJ2-3, with 7 bases matching TRBD2. The CDR3 contains 16 residues. The V gene's germline CDR1 is SEHNR and CDR2 FQNEAQ (reference sequence). With 4 bases clipped from V and 2 bases from J, the junction kept 9 bases outside the gene matches. The CDR3 nucleotides read TGTGCCAGCAGCTCCGACCGGGACTACCTCACAGATACGCAGTATTTT. It is translated as CASSSDRDYLTDTQYF. Drawing the rest from reference TRBV7-9 and TRBJ2-3, the complete variable domain is DTGVSQNPRHKITKRGQNVTFRCDPISEHNRLYWYRQTLGQGPEFLTYFQNEAQLEKSRLLSDRFSAERPKGSFSTLEIQRTEQGDSAMYLCASSSDRDYLTDTQYFGPGTRLTVL.

The J gene is TRBJ2-4, the V gene TRBV11-2; D unresolved. Germline CDR1 SGHAT, CDR2 FQNNGV. Trimming pared 4 bases from V and 7 bases from J, leaving 8 bases between. This CDR3 contains 12 residues. The CDR3 bases are TGTGCCAGCAGCTCCTTCCCCAACATTCAGTACTTC. The encoded protein is CASSSFPNIQYF.

V is TRBV4-1 and J is TRBJ1-2, with D possibly TRBD1 on 6 matching bases. The CDR3 contains 16 residues. The germline V gene encodes CDR1 MGHRA and CDR2 YSYEKL. V shed 3 bases and J shed 2 bases, with 16 bases lying between them. CDR3 nucleotides: TGCGCCAGCAGCCACTCGGGGACATCCATCAACTATGGCTACACCTTC. Translated, it gives CASSHSGTSINYGYTF.